This is a list of T cell receptor beta chains from one sample in a study of OX40 agonist ivuxolimab in advanced cancers. Libraries were prepared by immunoSEQ multiplex PCR; TCRdb keeps only in-frame clonotypes and omits some of them. The table shows 100,000 or so clones, with around 95% occurring only once. Here the sequenced sample was CD4+ or CD8+ T cells sorted from blood, taken in a trial of the OX40 agonist ivuxolimab. These receptors came from an adult with an advanced solid tumor such as melanoma, head and neck, liver or kidney cancer. Both conserved end residues are part of each CDR3. The order of the fields is D gene, V gene, J gene, clone size, CDR3 DNA, CDR3 protein. D genes are given only for firm matches. Clone size appears in some rows only: once, few, many, or a class for an expanded clone.

d_call: .
v_call: TRBV27
j_call: TRBJ2-5
clone_size: .
cdr3_nt: TGTGCCAGCAGTTTCGGCGTCCCCCTAGAGACCCAGTACTTC
cdr3_aa: CASSFGVPLETQYF

d_call: .
v_call: TRBV19
j_call: TRBJ2-7
clone_size: .
cdr3_nt: TGTGCCAGTAGTATGGCGTTCTTATTTGACGAGCAGTACTTC
cdr3_aa: CASSMAFLFDEQYF

d_call: .
v_call: TRBV28
j_call: TRBJ2-7
clone_size: few
cdr3_nt: TGTGCCACCCGAGGGAGCTCCTACGAGCAGTACTTC
cdr3_aa: CATRGSSYEQYF

d_call: .
v_call: TRBV11-2
j_call: TRBJ2-7
clone_size: once
cdr3_nt: TGTGCCAGCAGCTTAGGACAGCCCTACGAGCAGTACTTC
cdr3_aa: CASSLGQPYEQYF

d_call: .
v_call: TRBV11-2
j_call: TRBJ2-1
clone_size: .
cdr3_nt: TGTGCCAGCAGCTTAGAACTTCCGGCCAGCTCCTACAATGAGCAGTTCTTC
cdr3_aa: CASSLELPASSYNEQFF

d_call: .
v_call: TRBV11-2
j_call: TRBJ2-7
clone_size: .
cdr3_nt: TGTGCCAGCAGCTTAGATACGTCTGGGATATACGAGCAGTACTTC
cdr3_aa: CASSLDTSGIYEQYF

d_call: TRBD2
v_call: TRBV11-2
j_call: TRBJ2-3
clone_size: .
cdr3_nt: TGTGCCAGCAGGGAAGGACTAGCGGGGGTTTTGAGCACAGATACGCAGTATTTT
cdr3_aa: CASREGLAGVLSTDTQYF

d_call: .
v_call: TRBV5-4
j_call: TRBJ2-5
clone_size: .
cdr3_nt: TGTGCCAGCAGCTTTCAGGGAGGAGAGACCCAGTACTTC
cdr3_aa: CASSFQGGETQYF

d_call: .
v_call: TRBV6-7
j_call: TRBJ1-3
clone_size: .
cdr3_nt: TGTGCCAACCAGAGGCAGGGCCACTCTGGAAACACCATATATTTT
cdr3_aa: CANQRQGHSGNTIYF

d_call: .
v_call: TRBV7-9
j_call: TRBJ1-4
clone_size: .
cdr3_nt: TGTGCCAGCAGCTCCGGGTGGAATGAAAAACTGTTTTTT
cdr3_aa: CASSSGWNEKLFF

d_call: .
v_call: TRBV27
j_call: TRBJ2-7
clone_size: .
cdr3_nt: TGTGCCAGCAGTCCCCACTCTCGGACTGTCTCCTACGAGCAGTACTTC
cdr3_aa: CASSPHSRTVSYEQYF